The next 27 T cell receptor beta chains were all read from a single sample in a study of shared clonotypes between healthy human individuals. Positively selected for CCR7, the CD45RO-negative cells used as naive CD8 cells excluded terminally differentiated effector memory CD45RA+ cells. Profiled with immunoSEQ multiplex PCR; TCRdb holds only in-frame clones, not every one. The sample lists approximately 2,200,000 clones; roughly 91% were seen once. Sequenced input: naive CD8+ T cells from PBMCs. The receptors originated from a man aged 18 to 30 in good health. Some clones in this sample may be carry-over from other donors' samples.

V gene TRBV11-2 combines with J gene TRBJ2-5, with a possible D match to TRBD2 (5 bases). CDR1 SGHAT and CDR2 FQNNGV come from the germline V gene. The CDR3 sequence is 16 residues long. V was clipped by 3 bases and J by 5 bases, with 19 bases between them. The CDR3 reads CASSFGGSPLGETQYF. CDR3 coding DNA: TGTGCCAGCAGCTTCGGAGGCTCTCCCCTGGGGGAGACCCAGTACTTC.

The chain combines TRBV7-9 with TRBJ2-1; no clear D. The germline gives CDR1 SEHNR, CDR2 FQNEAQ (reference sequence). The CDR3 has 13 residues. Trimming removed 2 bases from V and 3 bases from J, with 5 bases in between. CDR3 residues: CASSLLFYNEQFF. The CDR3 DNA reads TGTGCCAGCAGCTTACTTTTCTACAATGAGCAGTTCTTC.

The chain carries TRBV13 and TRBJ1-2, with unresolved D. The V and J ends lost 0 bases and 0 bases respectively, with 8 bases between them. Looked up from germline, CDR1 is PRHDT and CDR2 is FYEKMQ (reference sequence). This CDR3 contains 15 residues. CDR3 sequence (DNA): TGTGCCAGCAGCTTAGGTGAGGAAACTAACTATGGCTACACCTTC. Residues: CASSLGEETNYGYTF. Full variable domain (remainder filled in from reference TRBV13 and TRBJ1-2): AAGVIQSPRHLIKEKRETATLKCYPIPRHDTVYWYQQGPGQDPQFLISFYEKMQSDKGSIPDRFSAQQFSDYHSELNMSSLELGDSALYFCASSLGEETNYGYTFGSGTRLTVV.

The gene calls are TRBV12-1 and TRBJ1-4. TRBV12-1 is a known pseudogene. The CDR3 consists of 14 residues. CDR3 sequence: CASSFGERGDELFF. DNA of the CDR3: TGTGCCAGCAGCTTTGGGGAGAGGGGCGACGAACTGTTTTTT.

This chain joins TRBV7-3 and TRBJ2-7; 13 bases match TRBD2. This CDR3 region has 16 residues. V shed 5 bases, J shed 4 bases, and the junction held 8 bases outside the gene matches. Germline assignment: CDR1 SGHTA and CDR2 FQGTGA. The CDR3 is CASSPTGLAGAYEQYF. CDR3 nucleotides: TGTGCCAGCAGCCCTACTGGACTAGCGGGAGCGTACGAGCAGTACTTC.

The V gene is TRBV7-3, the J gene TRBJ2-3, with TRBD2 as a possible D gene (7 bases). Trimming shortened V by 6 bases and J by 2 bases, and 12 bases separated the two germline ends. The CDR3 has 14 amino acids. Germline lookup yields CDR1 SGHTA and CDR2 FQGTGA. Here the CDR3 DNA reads TGTGCCAGCAGGCTTGGGGGGGCCACAGATACGCAGTATTTT. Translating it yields CASRLGGATDTQYF.

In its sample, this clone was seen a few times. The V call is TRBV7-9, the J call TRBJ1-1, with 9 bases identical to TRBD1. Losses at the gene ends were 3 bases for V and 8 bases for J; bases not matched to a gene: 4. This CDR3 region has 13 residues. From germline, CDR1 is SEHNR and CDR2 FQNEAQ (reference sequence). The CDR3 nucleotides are TGTGCCAGCAGCTTGACAGGGGGTTGGGAAGCTTTCTTT. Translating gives CASSLTGGWEAFF.

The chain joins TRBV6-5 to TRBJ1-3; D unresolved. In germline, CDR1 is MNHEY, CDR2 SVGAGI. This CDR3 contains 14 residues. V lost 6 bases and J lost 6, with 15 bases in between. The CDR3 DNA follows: TGTGCCAGCAGCCCACTCCCTGGAGAAAACACCATATATTTT. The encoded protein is CASSPLPGENTIYF.

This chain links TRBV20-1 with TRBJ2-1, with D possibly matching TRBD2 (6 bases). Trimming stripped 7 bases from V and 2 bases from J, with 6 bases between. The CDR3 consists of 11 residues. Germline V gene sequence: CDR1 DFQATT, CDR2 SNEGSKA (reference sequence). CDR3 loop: CSVAAYNEQFF. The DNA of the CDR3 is TGCAGTGTAGCGGCCTACAATGAGCAGTTCTTC.

The CDR3 DNA reads as TGTGCCAGCAGCCCGGGTTTAGGGCAGCTCTACGAGCAGTACTTC. Its protein product is CASSPGLGQLYEQYF. This chain links TRBV28 with TRBJ2-7; D unresolved. This CDR3 spans 15 amino acids. Germline values: CDR1 MDHEN, CDR2 SYDVKM. Trimming took off 6 bases at V and 3 bases at J, with 18 bases between the two ends.

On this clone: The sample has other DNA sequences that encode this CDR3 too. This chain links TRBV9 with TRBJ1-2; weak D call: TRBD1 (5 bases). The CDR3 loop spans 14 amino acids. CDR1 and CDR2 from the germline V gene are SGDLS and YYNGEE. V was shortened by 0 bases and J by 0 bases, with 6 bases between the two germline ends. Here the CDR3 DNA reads TGTGCCAGCAGCGTAGGGGGCCCTAACTATGGCTACACCTTC. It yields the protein CASSVGGPNYGYTF.

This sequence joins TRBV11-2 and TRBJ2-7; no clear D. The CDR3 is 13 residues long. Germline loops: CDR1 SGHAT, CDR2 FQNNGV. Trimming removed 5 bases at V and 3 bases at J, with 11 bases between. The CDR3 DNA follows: TGTGCCAGCAGCCCAAATCTGATCTACGAGCAGTACTTC. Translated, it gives CASSPNLIYEQYF.

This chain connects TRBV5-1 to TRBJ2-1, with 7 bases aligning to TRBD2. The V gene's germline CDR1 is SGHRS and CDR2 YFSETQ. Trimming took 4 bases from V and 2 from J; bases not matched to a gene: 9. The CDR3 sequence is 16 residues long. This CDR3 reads CASSTPAGLPYNEQFF. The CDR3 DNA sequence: TGCGCCAGCAGCACCCCAGCGGGACTACCCTACAATGAGCAGTTCTTC.

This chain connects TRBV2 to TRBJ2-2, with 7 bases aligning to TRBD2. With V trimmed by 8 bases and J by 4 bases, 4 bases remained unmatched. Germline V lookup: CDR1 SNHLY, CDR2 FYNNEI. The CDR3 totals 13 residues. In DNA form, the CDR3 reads TGTGCCAGCTTCGAGCGGGGCACCGGGGAGCTGTTTTTT. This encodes CASFERGTGELFF.

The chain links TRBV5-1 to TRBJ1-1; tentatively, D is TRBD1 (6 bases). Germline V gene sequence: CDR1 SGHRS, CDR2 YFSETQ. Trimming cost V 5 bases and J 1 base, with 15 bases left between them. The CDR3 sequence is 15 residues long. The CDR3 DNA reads TGCGCCAGCAGTTGGGGGCGCCCGCAGAACACTGAAGCTTTCTTT. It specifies CASSWGRPQNTEAFF.

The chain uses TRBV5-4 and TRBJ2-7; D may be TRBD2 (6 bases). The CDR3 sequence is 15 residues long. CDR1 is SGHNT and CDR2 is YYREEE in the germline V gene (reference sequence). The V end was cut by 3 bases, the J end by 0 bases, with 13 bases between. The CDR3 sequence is CASSWSLASSYEQYF. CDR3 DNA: TGTGCCAGCAGCTGGAGTCTAGCGAGCTCCTACGAGCAGTACTTC.

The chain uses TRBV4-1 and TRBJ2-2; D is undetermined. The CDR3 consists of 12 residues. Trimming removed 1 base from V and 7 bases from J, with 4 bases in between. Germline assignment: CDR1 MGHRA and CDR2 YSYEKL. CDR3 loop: CASSQVFGELFF. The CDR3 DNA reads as TGCGCCAGCAGCCAAGTCTTCGGGGAGCTGTTTTTT.

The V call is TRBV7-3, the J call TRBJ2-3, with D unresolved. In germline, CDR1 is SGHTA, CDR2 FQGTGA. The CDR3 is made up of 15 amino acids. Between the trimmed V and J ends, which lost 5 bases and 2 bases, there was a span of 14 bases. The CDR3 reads CASSQRGTHTDTQYF. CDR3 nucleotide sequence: TGTGCCAGCAGCCAACGAGGAACCCACACAGATACGCAGTATTTT.

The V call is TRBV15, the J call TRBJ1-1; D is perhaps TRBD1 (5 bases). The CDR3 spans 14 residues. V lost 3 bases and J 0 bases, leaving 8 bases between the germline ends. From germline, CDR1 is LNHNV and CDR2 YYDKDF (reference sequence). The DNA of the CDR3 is TGTGCCACCAGCAGTGACAGCATGAACACTGAAGCTTTCTTT. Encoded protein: CATSSDSMNTEAFF.

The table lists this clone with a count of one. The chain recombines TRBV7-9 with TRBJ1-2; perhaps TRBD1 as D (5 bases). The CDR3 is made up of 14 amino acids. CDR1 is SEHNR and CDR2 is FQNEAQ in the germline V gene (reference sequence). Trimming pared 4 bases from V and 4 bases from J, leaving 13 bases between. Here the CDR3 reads CASSSSRAGYGYTF. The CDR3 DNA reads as TGTGCCAGCAGCTCCTCCAGGGCAGGCTATGGCTACACCTTC.

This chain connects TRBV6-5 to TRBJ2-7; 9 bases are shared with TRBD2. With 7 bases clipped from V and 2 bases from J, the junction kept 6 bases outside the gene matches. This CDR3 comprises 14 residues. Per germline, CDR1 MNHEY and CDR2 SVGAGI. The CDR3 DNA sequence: TGTGCCAGCAAGCGGGAGGCCTCCGCCTACGAGCAGTACTTC. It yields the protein CASKREASAYEQYF.

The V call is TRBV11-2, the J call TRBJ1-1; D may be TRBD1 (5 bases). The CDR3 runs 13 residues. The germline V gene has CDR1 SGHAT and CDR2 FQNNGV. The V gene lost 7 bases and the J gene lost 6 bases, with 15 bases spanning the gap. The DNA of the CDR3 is TGTGCCAGCACTTTGGGGGGAGGAGCTGAAGCTTTCTTT. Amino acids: CASTLGGGAEAFF.

Here the CDR3 reads CASSTGELQLEAFF. CDR3 nucleotides: TGTGCCAGTAGTACCGGGGAACTCCAACTTGAAGCTTTCTTT. The chain combines TRBV19 with TRBJ1-1; D is unresolved. V shed 4 bases and J shed 7 bases, with 16 bases lying between them. From germline, CDR1 is LNHDA and CDR2 SQIVND (reference sequence). The CDR3 consists of 14 residues.

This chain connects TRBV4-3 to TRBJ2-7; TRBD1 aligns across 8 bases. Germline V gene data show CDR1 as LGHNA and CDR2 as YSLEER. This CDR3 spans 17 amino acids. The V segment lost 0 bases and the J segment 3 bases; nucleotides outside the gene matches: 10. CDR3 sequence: CASSQDSIRDRFYEQYF. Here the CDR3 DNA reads TGCGCCAGCAGCCAAGATAGTATTAGGGACAGGTTCTACGAGCAGTACTTC.

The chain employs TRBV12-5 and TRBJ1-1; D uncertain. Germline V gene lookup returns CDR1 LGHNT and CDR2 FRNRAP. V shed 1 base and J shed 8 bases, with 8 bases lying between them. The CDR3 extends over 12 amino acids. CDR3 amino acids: CASGLDRREAFF. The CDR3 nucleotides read TGTGCTAGTGGTTTGGACCGGAGGGAAGCTTTCTTT.

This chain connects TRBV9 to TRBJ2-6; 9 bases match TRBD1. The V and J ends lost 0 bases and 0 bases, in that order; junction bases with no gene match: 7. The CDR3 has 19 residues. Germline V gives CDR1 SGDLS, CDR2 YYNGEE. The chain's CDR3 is CASSVAPGQGPSGANVLTF. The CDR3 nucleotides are TGTGCCAGCAGCGTAGCCCCGGGACAGGGCCCCTCTGGGGCCAACGTCCTGACTTTC.

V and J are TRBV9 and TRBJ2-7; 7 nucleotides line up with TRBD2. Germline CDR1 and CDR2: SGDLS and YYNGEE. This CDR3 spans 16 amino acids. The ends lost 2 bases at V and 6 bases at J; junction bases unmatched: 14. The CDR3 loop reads CASSVTLSGPTCEQYF. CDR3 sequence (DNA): TGTGCCAGCAGCGTCACTCTTAGCGGGCCGACCTGCGAGCAGTACTTC.